This T cell receptor beta chain was sequenced in a study of OX40 agonist ivuxolimab in advanced cancers. Notes on the study in general: CD8+ T cells were the subset that, on average, had more expanded clones than CD4+. The investigators did not determine what antigen specificity the expanded peripheral T cells had. Also showing low normalized T-cell clonal expansion were some of the nonresponders.

Generated by immunoSEQ multiplex PCR, the TCRdb table keeps only in-frame clones and is missing some. This repertoire shows around 67,000 clones, about 80% found once; its top ten account for approximately 1.2%. Any history of autoimmune disease or systemic immunosuppression disqualified patients. The CDR3 loop spans 16 amino acids. Trimming removed 0 bases at V and 2 bases at J, with 11 bases between. Per germline, CDR1 SGDLS and CDR2 YYNGEE. This clone was seen a handful of times. What it binds is not known. The sample holds other DNA sequences that translate to the same CDR3. V and J are TRBV9 and TRBJ2-2; D unclear. The clonotype comes from an adult with an advanced solid tumor such as melanoma, head and neck, liver or kidney cancer. The material sequenced was CD4+ or CD8+ T cells sorted from blood, taken in a trial of the OX40 agonist ivuxolimab. In nucleotides, the CDR3 is TGTGCCAGCAGCGTAGTTTCGTGGAGCAACACCGGGGAGCTGTTTTTT. This translates into CASSVVSWSNTGELFF.